The clone carrying this TCR beta chain showed up many times. Cyclophosphamide on days +3 and +4 followed busulfan-fludarabine conditioning and a marrow graft. This entry comes from a study of T cells after posttransplantation cyclophosphamide. Germline assignment: CDR1 SGHTA and CDR2 FQGNSA. V was pared by 2 bases and J by 4 bases, with 6 bases between. CDR3 size: 14 residues. Method: immunoSEQ multiplex PCR; TCRdb's copy keeps in-frame clones and lacks some. The repertoire has fewer than 11,000 clones, none seen only once; the ten largest take 26%. The clonotype originates from a female patient in her forties or fifties who received an allogeneic stem cell transplant from a related donor, was CMV-positive, and had no GVHD. Some T cells may be supplied by the graft donor. Here the sequenced sample was PBMCs, taken after allogeneic stem cell transplant with posttransplant cyclophosphamide. The gene calls are TRBV7-2 and TRBJ1-6; perhaps TRBD1 as D (6 bases). CDR3 coding DNA: TGTGCCAGCAGCTTAACAGGGTATAATTCACCCCTCCACTTT. The encoded protein is CASSLTGYNSPLHF.